The 17 T cell receptor beta chains given below trace back to one sample, sequenced in a study of blood T cells in healthy people across ages. A J-beta primer mix and a sample-barcoded 5' primer were used in a second PCR of roughly 6 to 11 cycles. MiXCR, run by TCRdb on the 5' RACE reads, gives a single entry per CDR3 protein. The table includes under 950,000 distinct CDR3 sequences, about 24% detected once. Sequenced material: blood. Receptors originate from a man in his 70s in good health.

This clonotype was observed a handful of times. The chain has TRBV12-3 or TRBV12-4 and TRBJ2-5; D possibly corresponds to TRBD1 (7 bases). V lost 1 base, J lost 14 bases, and 11 bases lay in between. The CDR3 consists of 11 residues. CDR3: CASSLGGDSYF. CDR3 nucleotides: TGTGCCAGCAGTTTAGGGGGGGACAGTTACTTC.

The rearrangement links TRBV18 to TRBJ2-1; no clear D. The J call may be incorrect, as the DNA end agrees better with TRBJ2-7. Germline-derived CDR1 and CDR2 are KGHSH and LQKENI. The CDR3 runs to 13 residues. CDR3 DNA sequence: TGTGCCAGCTCACCAGTCGAGTCCTACGAGCAGTACTTC. It translates to CASSPVESYEQYF.

In its sample, this clonotype was seen a few times. CDR3 coding DNA: TGCGCCAGCAGCTACGGGACAAAAGCAACTAATGAAAAACTGTTTTTT. This gives the protein CASSYGTKATNEKLFF. The chain carries TRBV5-1 and TRBJ1-4; D is possibly TRBD1 (6 bases). The CDR3 spans 16 residues. The V and J ends lost 3 bases and 0 bases respectively, with 12 bases between them. Germline V lookup: CDR1 SGHRS, CDR2 YFSETQ.

This sequence joins TRBV24-1 and TRBJ2-1; the D gene could be TRBD1 or TRBD2 (5 bases each). This CDR3 has 15 residues. The germline CDR1 and CDR2 sequences are KGHDR and SFDVKD. The V and J ends lost 3 bases and 8 bases respectively, with 16 bases between them. CDR3 in amino acids: CATSDVGGVVDEQFF. The CDR3 DNA is TGTGCCACCAGTGATGTTGGGGGAGTCGTGGATGAGCAGTTCTTC.

The chain couples TRBV12-3 or TRBV12-4 to TRBJ2-1; 12 bases align to TRBD2. The CDR3 loop spans 14 amino acids. V lost 2 bases and J lost 9; bases outside the gene matches: 2. The CDR3 nucleotides are TGTGCCAGCAGTTTACTAGCGGGAGGGAGTGAGCAGTTCTTC. This codes for CASSLLAGGSEQFF.

This clonotype was observed a handful of times. The rearrangement uses TRBV6-6 and TRBJ2-1; 8 bases fit TRBD2. In germline, CDR1 is MNHNY, CDR2 SVGAGI (reference sequence). The CDR3 length is 16 residues. Trimming took 4 bases from V and 4 from J; bases not matched to a gene: 9. The CDR3 coding sequence is TGTGCCAGCAGTTCCCCGGGGGGGGGAGGTTACAATGAGCAGTTCTTC. Translation gives CASSSPGGGGYNEQFF.

The table lists this clonotype with many counts. This chain connects TRBV10-3 to TRBJ1-2; 7 bases are shared with TRBD1. This CDR3 comprises 13 residues. Germline values: CDR1 ENHRY, CDR2 SYGVKD. With 5 bases clipped from V and 3 bases from J, the junction kept 3 bases outside the gene matches. DNA of the CDR3: TGTGCCATCAGTCAAGGGGGCGACTATGGCTACACCTTC. Translating it yields CAISQGGDYGYTF.

The sample holds a few counts of this clonotype. The rearrangement uses TRBV7-9 and TRBJ2-5; unclear D gene. This CDR3 contains 13 residues. V was cut by 3 bases and J by 5 bases, with 10 bases left in between. Per the germline V gene, CDR1 is SEHNR and CDR2 is FQNEAQ (reference sequence). The CDR3 region is CASSFSSRETQYF. Written as DNA, the CDR3 is TGTGCCAGCAGCTTTAGTAGCCGGGAGACCCAGTACTTC.

The CDR3 loop reads CASSLVASGNNEQFF. In nucleotides, the CDR3 is TGTGCCAGCAGCTTAGTAGCGTCGGGGAACAATGAGCAGTTCTTC. The chain uses TRBV11-2 and TRBJ2-5, with a weak D call TRBD2 (5 bases). The J call may be faulty, since TRBJ2-1 better matches the DNA end. There are 15 residues in the CDR3. The germline V gene has CDR1 SGHAT and CDR2 FQNNGV.

The V and J genes are TRBV7-9 and TRBJ1-2; perhaps TRBD1 as D (6 bases). Trimming took off 3 bases at V and 1 base at J, with 12 bases between the two ends. Germline V gene lookup returns CDR1 SEHNR and CDR2 FQNEAQ (reference sequence). This CDR3 region has 15 residues. The CDR3 sequence is CASSLNPQGNYGYTF. The DNA for the CDR3 is TGTGCCAGCAGCTTGAACCCACAGGGTAACTATGGCTACACCTTC.

This clonotype occurred a few times. V and J are TRBV24-1 and TRBJ2-6; no clear D. Per the germline V gene, CDR1 is KGHDR and CDR2 is SFDVKD. V was trimmed by 3 bases and J by 0 bases, leaving 8 bases between them. The CDR3 covers 16 residues. CDR3 loop: CATSDPQSSGANVLTF. CDR3 nucleotides: TGTGCCACCAGTGATCCTCAGAGCTCTGGGGCCAACGTCCTGACTTTC.

In its sample, this clonotype was seen many times. J is TRBJ2-3 and V is TRBV5-1; 7 bases are a match to TRBD2. The J segment lost 2 bases and the V segment lost 0 bases, leaving 6 bases of the junction unmatched. The CDR3 has 16 residues. Germline lookup yields CDR1 SGHRS and CDR2 YFSETQ. DNA of the CDR3: TGCGCCAGCAGCTTGGACGGCGGGGGAAACACAGATACGCAGTATTTT. As protein: CASSLDGGGNTDTQYF. The complete variable domain, with remaining parts taken from reference TRBV5-1 and TRBJ2-3, reads KAGVTQTPRYLIKTRGQQVTLSCSPISGHRSVSWYQQTPGQGLQFLFEYFSETQRNKGNFPGRFSGRQFSNSRSEMNVSTLELGDSALYLCASSLDGGGNTDTQYFGPGTRLTVL.

This clonotype turned up a few times. The chain combines TRBV7-2 with TRBJ2-3; 13 bases match TRBD2. Germline CDR1 and CDR2: SGHTA and FQGNSA. This CDR3 contains 15 residues. The V gene end was trimmed by 11 bases and the J gene end by 2 bases; junction bases not matched to a gene: 7. CDR3 sequence (DNA): TGTGCCTGCGGGGGACTAGCGGGATCCACAGATACGCAGTATTTT. Encoded protein: CACGGLAGSTDTQYF.

This clonotype was recorded once. As DNA, the CDR3 is TGCAGTGCCCTACTACGGGACCACTCCTACGAGCAGTACTTC. Amino acid sequence: CSALLRDHSYEQYF. The V call is TRBV20-1, the J call TRBJ2-7, with D perhaps matching TRBD1 or TRBD2 (5 bases each). V lost 6 bases, J lost 0 bases, and 15 bases lay in between. CDR3 length: 14 residues. Germline-derived CDR1 and CDR2 are DFQATT and SNEGSKA (reference sequence).

This clonotype appeared a few times. V and J are TRBV7-2 and TRBJ2-5; D remains unclear. The J call may be in error: the DNA end matches TRBJ2-7 better. The CDR3 is made up of 12 amino acids. Per the germline V gene, CDR1 is SGHTA and CDR2 is FQGNSA. CDR3 DNA: TGTGCCAGCAGCTTCGGTTTCTACGAGCAGTACTTC. Translation gives CASSFGFYEQYF.

This clonotype has more than one count but fewer than ten. The chain has TRBV11-2 and TRBJ2-1, with D perhaps matching TRBD2 (5 bases). V lost 11 bases and J 6 bases, leaving 11 bases between the germline ends. The length of the CDR3 is 11 residues. The germline V gene has CDR1 SGHAT and CDR2 FQNNGV. The CDR3, as DNA: TGTGCCGACCGGGCGGGCAATGAGCAGTTCTTC. Translated: CADRAGNEQFF. The complete variable domain, with remaining parts taken from reference TRBV11-2 and TRBJ2-1, reads EAGVAQSPRYKIIEKRQSVAFWCNPISGHATLYWYQQILGQGPKLLIQFQNNGVVDDSQLPKDRFSAERLKGVDSTLKIQPAKLEDSAVYLCADRAGNEQFFGPGTRLTVL.

This clonotype was recorded a few times. The chain uses TRBV5-1 and TRBJ2-3; D is ambiguous. The germline V gene encodes CDR1 SGHRS and CDR2 YFSETQ. Trimming pared 4 bases from V and 6 bases from J, leaving 18 bases between. This CDR3 spans 15 amino acids. CDR3 coding DNA: TGCGCCAGCAGCACAAAAGACTGGCTCCCTGATACGCAGTATTTT. It translates to CASSTKDWLPDTQYF.